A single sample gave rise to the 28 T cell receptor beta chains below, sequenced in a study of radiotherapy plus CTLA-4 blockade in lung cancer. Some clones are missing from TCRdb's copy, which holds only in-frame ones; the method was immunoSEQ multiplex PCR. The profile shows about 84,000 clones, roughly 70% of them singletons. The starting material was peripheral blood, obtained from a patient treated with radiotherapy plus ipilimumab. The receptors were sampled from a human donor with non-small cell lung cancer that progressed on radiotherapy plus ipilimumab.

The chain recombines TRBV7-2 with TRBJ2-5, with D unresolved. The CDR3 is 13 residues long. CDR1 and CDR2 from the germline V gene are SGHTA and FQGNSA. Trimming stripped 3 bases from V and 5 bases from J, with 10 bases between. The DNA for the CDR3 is TGTGCCAGCAGCTTTAAGGGAAGCGAGACCCAGTACTTC. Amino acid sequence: CASSFKGSETQYF.

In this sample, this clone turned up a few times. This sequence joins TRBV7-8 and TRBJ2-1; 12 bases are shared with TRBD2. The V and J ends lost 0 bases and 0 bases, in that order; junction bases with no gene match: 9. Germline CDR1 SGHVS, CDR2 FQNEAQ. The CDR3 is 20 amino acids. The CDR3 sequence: CASSLAPGLAGLSSYNEQFF. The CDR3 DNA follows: TGTGCCAGCAGCTTAGCCCCGGGACTAGCGGGCCTTAGCTCCTACAATGAGCAGTTCTTC.

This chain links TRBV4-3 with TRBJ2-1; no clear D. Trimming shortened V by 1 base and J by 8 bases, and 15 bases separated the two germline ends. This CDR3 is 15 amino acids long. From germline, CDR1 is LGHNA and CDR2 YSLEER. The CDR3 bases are TGCGCCAGCAGCCAAGCGGTTACGATTGGGGATGAGCAGTTCTTC. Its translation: CASSQAVTIGDEQFF.

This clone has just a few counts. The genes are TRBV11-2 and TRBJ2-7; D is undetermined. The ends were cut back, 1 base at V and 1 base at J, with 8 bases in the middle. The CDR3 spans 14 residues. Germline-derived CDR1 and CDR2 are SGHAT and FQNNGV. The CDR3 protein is CASSLVLGSYEQYF. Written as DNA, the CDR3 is TGTGCCAGCAGCTTAGTTCTAGGTTCCTACGAGCAGTACTTC.

CDR3: CAISESGTGVQPQHF. As DNA, the CDR3 is TGTGCCATCAGTGAGTCAGGGACAGGGGTACAGCCCCAGCATTTT. This chain links TRBV10-3 with TRBJ1-5; 10 bases fit TRBD1. Germline CDR1 ENHRY, CDR2 SYGVKD. This CDR3 is built from 15 residues. V dropped 0 bases and J dropped 7; count of bases not matched to a gene: 3.

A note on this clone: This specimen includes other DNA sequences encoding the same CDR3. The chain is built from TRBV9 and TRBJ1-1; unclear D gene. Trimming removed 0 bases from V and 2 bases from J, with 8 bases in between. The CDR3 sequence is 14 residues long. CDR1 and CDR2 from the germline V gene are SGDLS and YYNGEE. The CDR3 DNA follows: TGTGCCAGCAGCGTAGGTACAGAAAACACTGAAGCTTTCTTT. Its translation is CASSVGTENTEAFF.

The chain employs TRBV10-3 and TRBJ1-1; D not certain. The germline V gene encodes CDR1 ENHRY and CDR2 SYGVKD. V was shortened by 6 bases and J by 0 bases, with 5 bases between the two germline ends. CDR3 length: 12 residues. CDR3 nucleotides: TGTGCCATCAGGGATATGAACACTGAAGCTTTCTTT. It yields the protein CAIRDMNTEAFF.

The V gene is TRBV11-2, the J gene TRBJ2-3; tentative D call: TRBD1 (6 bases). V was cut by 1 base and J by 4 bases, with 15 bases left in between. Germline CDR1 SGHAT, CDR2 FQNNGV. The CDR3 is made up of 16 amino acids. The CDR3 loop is CASSLAGDTTSDTQYF. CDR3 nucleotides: TGTGCCAGCAGCTTAGCTGGGGACACAACTTCAGATACGCAGTATTTT.

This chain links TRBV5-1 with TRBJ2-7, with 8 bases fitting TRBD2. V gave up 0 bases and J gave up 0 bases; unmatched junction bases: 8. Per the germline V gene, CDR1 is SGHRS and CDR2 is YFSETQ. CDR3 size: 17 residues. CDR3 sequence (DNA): TGCGCCAGCAGCTTGGCGGCTAGCGGGCTTGGCTCCTACGAGCAGTACTTC. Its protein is CASSLAASGLGSYEQYF.

The CDR3 here is CASNGMYYGYTF. CDR3 nucleotide sequence: TGTGCCAGCAATGGGATGTACTATGGCTACACCTTC. This chain connects TRBV28 to TRBJ1-2; D is ambiguous. Trimming pared 7 bases from V and 3 bases from J, leaving 9 bases between. Germline CDR1 is MDHEN and CDR2 is SYDVKM. The CDR3 is made up of 12 amino acids.

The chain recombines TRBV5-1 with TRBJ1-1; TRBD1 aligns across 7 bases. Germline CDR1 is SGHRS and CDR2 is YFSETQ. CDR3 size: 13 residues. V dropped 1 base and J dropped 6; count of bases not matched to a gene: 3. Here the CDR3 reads CASSLQGDAEAFF. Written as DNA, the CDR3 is TGCGCCAGCAGCTTGCAGGGGGACGCTGAAGCTTTCTTT.

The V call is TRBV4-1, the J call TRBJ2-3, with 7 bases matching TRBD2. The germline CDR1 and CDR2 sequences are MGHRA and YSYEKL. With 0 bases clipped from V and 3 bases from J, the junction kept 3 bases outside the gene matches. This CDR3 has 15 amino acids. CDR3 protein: CASSQDPGGTDTQYF. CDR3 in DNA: TGCGCCAGCAGCCAAGACCCGGGAGGTACAGATACGCAGTATTTT.

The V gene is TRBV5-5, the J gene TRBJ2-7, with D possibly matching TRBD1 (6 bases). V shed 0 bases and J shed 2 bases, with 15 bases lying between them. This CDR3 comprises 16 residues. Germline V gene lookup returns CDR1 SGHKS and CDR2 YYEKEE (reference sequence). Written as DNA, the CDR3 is TGTGCCAGCAGCTTGGACCGGGACAACAGAGCCTACGAGCAGTACTTC. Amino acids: CASSLDRDNRAYEQYF. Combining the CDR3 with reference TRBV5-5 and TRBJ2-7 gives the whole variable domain DAGVTQSPTHLIKTRGQQVTLRCSPISGHKSVSWYQQVLGQGPQFIFQYYEKEERGRGNFPDRFSARQFPNYSSELNVNALLLGDSALYLCASSLDRDNRAYEQYFGPGTRLTVT.

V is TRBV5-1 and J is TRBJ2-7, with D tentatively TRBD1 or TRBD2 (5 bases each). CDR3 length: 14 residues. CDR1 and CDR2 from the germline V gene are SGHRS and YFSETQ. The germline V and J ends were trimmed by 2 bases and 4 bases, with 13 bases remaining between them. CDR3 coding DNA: TGCGCCAGCAGCTTTGGGGGAATTCAATACGAGCAGTACTTC. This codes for CASSFGGIQYEQYF.

The CDR3 DNA reads TGTGCCAGCAGCTTAGGCAGGGGTATCGGGGAGCTGTTTTTT. It is translated as CASSLGRGIGELFF. The chain is built from TRBV7-9 and TRBJ2-2, with D possibly TRBD1 on 6 matching bases. The CDR3 extends over 14 amino acids. Trimming pared 1 base from V and 7 bases from J, leaving 10 bases between. Germline V lookup: CDR1 SEHNR, CDR2 FQNEAQ (reference sequence).

DNA of the CDR3: TGTGCCAGCAGCCGCACCGGCTCCACAGACGAAGGGACCCAGTACTTC. This sequence encodes CASSRTGSTDEGTQYF. The chain combines TRBV11-3 with TRBJ2-5; D gene ambiguous. Germline V gene data show CDR1 as SGHNT and CDR2 as YENEEA. V shed 5 bases and J shed 7 bases, with 23 bases lying between them. This CDR3 has 16 amino acids.

The chain's CDR3 is CASSYTLSSYNEQFF. DNA for the CDR3: TGTGCCAGCAGCTACACCTTAAGCTCCTACAATGAGCAGTTCTTC. The chain joins TRBV6-5 to TRBJ2-1; D uncertain. Germline loops: CDR1 MNHEY, CDR2 SVGAGI. V lost 6 bases and J lost 0, with 12 bases in between. This CDR3 is built from 15 residues.

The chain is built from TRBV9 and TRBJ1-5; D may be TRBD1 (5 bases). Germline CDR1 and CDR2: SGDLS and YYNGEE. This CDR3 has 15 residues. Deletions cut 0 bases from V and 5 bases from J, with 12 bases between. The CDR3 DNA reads TGTGCCAGCAGCGTAGATGGGGGGTTCTATCAGCCCCAGCATTTT. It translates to CASSVDGGFYQPQHF.

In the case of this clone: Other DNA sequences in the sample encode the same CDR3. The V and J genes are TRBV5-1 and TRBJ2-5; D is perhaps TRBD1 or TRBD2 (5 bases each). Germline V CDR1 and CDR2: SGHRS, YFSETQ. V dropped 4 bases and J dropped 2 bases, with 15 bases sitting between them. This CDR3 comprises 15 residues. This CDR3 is CASSRDGGPQETQYF. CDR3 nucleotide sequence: TGCGCCAGCAGCCGGGATGGGGGTCCGCAAGAGACCCAGTACTTC.

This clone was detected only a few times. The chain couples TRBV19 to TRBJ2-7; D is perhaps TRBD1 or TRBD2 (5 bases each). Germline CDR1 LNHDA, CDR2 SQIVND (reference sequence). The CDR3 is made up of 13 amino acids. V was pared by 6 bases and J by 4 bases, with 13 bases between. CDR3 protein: CASSPGGGYEQYF. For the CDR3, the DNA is TGTGCCAGTAGCCCAGGTGGGGGATACGAGCAGTACTTC.

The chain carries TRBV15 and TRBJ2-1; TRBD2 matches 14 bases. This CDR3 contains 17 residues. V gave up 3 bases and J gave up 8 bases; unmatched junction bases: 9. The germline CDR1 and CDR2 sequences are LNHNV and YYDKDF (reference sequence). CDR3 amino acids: CATSSPTGTSGSHEQFF. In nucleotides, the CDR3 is TGTGCCACCAGCAGTCCTACCGGGACTAGCGGGAGTCATGAGCAGTTCTTC.

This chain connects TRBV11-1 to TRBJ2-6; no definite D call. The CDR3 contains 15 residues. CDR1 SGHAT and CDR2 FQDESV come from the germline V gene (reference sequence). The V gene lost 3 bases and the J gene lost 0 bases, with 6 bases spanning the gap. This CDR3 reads CASSFHSSGANVLTF. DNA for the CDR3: TGTGCCAGCAGCTTTCATAGCTCTGGGGCCAACGTCCTGACTTTC.

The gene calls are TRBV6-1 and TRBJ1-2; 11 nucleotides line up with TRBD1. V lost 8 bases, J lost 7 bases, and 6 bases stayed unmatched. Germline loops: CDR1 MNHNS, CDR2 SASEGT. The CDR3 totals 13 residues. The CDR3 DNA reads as TGTGCCAGCCATTGGACAGGGGGCTCTGGCTACACCTTC. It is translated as CASHWTGGSGYTF.

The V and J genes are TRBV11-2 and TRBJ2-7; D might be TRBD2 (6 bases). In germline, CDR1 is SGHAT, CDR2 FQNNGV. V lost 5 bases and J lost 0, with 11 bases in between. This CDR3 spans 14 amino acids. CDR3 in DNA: TGTGCCAGCAGCGCGGGACCATTCTCCTACGAGCAGTACTTC. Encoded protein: CASSAGPFSYEQYF.

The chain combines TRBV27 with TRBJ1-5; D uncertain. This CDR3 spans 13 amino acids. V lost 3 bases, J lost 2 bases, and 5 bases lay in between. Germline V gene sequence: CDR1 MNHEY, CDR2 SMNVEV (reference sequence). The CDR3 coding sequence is TGTGCCAGCAGTTTTCAAGGCAATCAGCCCCAGCATTTT. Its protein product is CASSFQGNQPQHF.

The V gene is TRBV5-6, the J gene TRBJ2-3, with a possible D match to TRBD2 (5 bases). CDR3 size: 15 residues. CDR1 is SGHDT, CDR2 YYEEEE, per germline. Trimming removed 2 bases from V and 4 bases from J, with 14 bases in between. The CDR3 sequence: CASSFGEFGADTQYF. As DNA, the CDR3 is TGTGCCAGCAGCTTCGGGGAATTCGGAGCAGATACGCAGTATTTT.

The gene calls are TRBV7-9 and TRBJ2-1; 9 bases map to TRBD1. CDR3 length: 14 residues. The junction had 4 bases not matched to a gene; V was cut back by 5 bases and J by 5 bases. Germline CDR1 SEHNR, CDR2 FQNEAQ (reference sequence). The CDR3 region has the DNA TGTGCCAGCAGCCTGGGACAGGGTGACAATGAGCAGTTCTTC. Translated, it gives CASSLGQGDNEQFF.

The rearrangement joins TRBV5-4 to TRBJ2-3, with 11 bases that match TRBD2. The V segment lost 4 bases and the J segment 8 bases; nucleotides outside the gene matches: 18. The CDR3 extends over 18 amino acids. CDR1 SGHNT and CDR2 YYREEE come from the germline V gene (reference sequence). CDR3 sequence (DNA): TGTGCCAGCAGCCATGTCGTTAGTAGCGGGGGGGACCTCGGTACGCAGTATTTT. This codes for CASSHVVSSGGDLGTQYF.